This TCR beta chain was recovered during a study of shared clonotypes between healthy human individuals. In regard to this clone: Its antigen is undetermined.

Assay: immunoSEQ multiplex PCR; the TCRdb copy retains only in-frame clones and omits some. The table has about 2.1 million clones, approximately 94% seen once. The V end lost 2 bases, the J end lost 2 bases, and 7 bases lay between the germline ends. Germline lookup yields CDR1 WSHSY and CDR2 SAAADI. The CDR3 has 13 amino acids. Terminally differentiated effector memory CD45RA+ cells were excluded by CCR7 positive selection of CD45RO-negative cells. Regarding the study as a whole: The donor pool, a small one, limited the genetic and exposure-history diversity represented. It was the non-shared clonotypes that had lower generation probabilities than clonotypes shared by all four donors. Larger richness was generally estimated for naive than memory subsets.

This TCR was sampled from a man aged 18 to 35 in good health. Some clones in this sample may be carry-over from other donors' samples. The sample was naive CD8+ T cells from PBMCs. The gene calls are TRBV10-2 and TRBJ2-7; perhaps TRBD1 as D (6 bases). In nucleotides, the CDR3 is TGCGCCAGCAGTGAGACAGGGACCTACGAGCAGTACTTC. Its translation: CASSETGTYEQYF.